This T cell receptor (beta chain) is drawn from a study of identifying expanded T cells in peripheral blood. Trimming shortened V by 5 bases and J by 4 bases, and 11 bases separated the two germline ends. Germline lookup yields CDR1 MNHEY and CDR2 SMNVEV (reference sequence). This CDR3 region has 13 residues. As for this clone: Its antigen is unidentified.

Produced via immunoSEQ multiplex PCR; TCRdb's table is partial and in-frame only. The sample has some 75,000 clones; roughly nine tenths are singletons. Study observations and caveats: Technical replicates showed roughly 1.2 changed clones; approximately 2 weeks roughly 16; four weeks 19.

The sequence derives from a person aged 18 to 70 in good health. The V call is TRBV27, the J call TRBJ1-2; D remains ambiguous. The specimen sequenced was blood. CDR3 bases: TGTGCCAGCAGTCTTCGGGAGGGCTATGGCTACACCTTC. Translation: CASSLREGYGYTF.